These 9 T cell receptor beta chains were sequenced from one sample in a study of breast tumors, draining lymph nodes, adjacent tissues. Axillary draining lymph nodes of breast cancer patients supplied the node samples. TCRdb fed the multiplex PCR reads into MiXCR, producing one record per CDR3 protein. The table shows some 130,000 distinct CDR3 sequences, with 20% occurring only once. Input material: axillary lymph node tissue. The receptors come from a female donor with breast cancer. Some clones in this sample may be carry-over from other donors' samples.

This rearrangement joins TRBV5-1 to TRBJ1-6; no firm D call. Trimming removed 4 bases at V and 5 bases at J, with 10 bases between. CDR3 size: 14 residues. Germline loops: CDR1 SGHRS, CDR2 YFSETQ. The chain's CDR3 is CASSTDKDNSPLHF. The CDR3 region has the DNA TGCGCCAGCAGCACCGACAAGGATAATTCACCCCTCCACTTT.

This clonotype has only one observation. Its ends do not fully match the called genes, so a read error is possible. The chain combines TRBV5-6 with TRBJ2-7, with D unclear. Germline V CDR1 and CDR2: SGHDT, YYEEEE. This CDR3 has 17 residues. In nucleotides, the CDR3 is TGTGCCAGCAGCCCCCGAGTCGGCAGGCAGAGCTCCTATGAGCAGTACTTC. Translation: CASSPRVGRQSSYEQYF.

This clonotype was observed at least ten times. CDR3 residues: CASSERLGPINYGYTF. CDR3 sequence (DNA): TGTGCCAGCAGTGAAAGGCTGGGGCCCATTAACTATGGCTACACCTTC. The chain is built from TRBV6-1 and TRBJ1-2; D may be TRBD1 (5 bases). The CDR3 sequence is 16 residues long. Trimming stripped 2 bases from V and 1 base from J, with 14 bases between. The germline V gene has CDR1 MNHNS and CDR2 SASEGT.

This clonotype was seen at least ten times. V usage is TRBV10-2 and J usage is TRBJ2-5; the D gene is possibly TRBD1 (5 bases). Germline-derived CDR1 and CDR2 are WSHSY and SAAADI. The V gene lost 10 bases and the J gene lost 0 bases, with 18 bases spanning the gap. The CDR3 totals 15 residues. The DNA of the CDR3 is TGCGCCACCAAAGGGGTACGCGGTAACCAAGAGACCCAGTACTTC. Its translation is CATKGVRGNQETQYF.

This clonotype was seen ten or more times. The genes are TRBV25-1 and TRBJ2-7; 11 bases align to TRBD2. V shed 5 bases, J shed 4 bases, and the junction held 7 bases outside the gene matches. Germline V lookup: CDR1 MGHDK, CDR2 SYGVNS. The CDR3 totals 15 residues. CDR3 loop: CASSPRLAGTYEQYF. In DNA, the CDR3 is TGTGCCAGCAGTCCCCGACTAGCGGGAACTTACGAGCAGTACTTC.

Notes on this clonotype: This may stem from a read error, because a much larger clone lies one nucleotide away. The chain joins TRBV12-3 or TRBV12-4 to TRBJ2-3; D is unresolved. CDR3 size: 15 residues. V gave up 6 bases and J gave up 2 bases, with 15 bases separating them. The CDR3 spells CASRPTASFTDTQYF. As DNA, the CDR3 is TGTGCCAGCAGGCCAACAGCTTCCTTCACAGATACGCAGTATTTT.

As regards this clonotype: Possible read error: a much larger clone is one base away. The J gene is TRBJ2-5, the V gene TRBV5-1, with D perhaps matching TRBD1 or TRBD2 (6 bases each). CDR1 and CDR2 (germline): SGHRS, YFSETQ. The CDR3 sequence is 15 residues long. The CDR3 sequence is CASSLGLGGKEIQYF. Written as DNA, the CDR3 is TGCGCCAGCAGCTTGGGTTTGGGGGGCAAAGAGATCCAGTACTTC.

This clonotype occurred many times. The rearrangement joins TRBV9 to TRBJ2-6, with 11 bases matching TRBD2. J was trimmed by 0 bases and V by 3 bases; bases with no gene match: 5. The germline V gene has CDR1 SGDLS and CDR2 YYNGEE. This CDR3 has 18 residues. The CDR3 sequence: CASSARLAGYSGANVLTF. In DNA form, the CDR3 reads TGTGCCAGCAGCGCCAGACTAGCGGGGTACTCTGGGGCCAACGTCCTGACTTTC.

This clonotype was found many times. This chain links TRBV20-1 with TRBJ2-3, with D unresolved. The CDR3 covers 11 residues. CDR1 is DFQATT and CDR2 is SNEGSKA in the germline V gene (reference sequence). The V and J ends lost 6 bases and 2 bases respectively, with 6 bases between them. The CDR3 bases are TGCAGTGCAACATTCACAGATACGCAGTATTTT. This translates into CSATFTDTQYF.